Given below is one T cell receptor beta chain in context. Its antigen is as yet unknown. Thyroid surgery took place with no prior treatment in any patient. J lost 5 bases, V lost 8 bases, and 15 bases had no gene match. CDR3 size: 16 residues. CDR1 is MNHNS and CDR2 is SASEGT in the germline V gene. The sample comes from a study of metastatic and nonmetastatic thyroid tumors. Study findings and constraints: Across blood and tumor, TCR beta diversity in malignant thyroid tumors was reportedly significantly higher than in benign nodules.

TCRdb used MiXCR to call clones anew from the PCR reads. The sample records approximately 40,000 clones, 25% to 35% being singletons. The receptor was derived from a male donor with papillary thyroid cancer or a benign thyroid nodule (not recorded which). Some clones in this sample may be carry-over from other donors' samples. The chain employs TRBV6-1 and TRBJ2-5; 9 bases map to TRBD2. The sequencing input was blood. In DNA, the CDR3 is TGTGCCAGCTCATTTCAGGCGGGAGGGCCGGGTGAGACCCAGTACTTC. Amino acid sequence: CASSFQAGGPGETQYF.